The clone carrying this TCR beta chain has just a few counts. Its antigen is unidentified. The sample originates from a study of cytomegalovirus exposure and HLA in healthy donors. Study-wide results and caveats: Being indistinguishable, some V segments were excluded, TRBV6-2 and TRBV6-3 among them.

CDR3 size: 13 residues. Germline CDR1 is SGHAT and CDR2 is FQNNGV. The V gene lost 5 bases and the J gene lost 5 bases, with 9 bases spanning the gap. The primer mix had 60 Vbeta and 13 Jbeta primers. Data came from immunoSEQ multiplex PCR; TCRdb stores just in-frame clones and leaves some out. The repertoire holds fewer than 200,000 clones, roughly 9.5% seen once, with approximately 1.4% in the top ten. The receptor was isolated from a woman in her 30s in good health and CMV-seropositive. Sequencing was carried out using PBMCs. The J gene is TRBJ1-4, the V gene TRBV11-2, with D tentatively TRBD1 (6 bases). CDR3 bases: TGTGCCAGCAGCCGTGGACAGAATGAAAAACTGTTTTTT. Its translation is CASSRGQNEKLFF.